This passage covers 6 T cell receptor beta chains from one sample sequenced in a study of shared clonotypes between healthy human individuals. Clones were sequenced by immunoSEQ multiplex PCR, and TCRdb holds only the in-frame ones, with some missing. The data hold over 2,000,000 clones, with approximately 92% observed a single time. Naive CD8 isolation took CD45RO-negative cells positively selected for CCR7 and excluded terminally differentiated effector memory CD45RA+ cells. Sequencing input: naive CD8+ T cells from PBMCs. Receptor source: a man aged 18 to 29 in good health. Some clones in this sample may be carry-over from other donors' samples.

This clone has only one observation. The CDR3 bases are TGTGCCAGCAGAATCCGGGACAGCACAGACGAGCAGTACTTC. It yields the protein CASRIRDSTDEQYF. The gene calls are TRBV7-9 and TRBJ2-7, with 7 bases that match TRBD1. CDR1 is SEHNR, CDR2 FQNEAQ, per germline (reference sequence). Unmatched junction bases numbered 10, after V lost 6 bases and J lost 5 bases. This CDR3 is built from 14 residues.

This clone appeared a few times. The chain uses TRBV14 and TRBJ1-1; possibly TRBD1 for D (6 bases). The V end lost 0 bases, the J end lost 3 bases, and 11 bases lay between the germline ends. Germline V CDR1 and CDR2: SGHDN, FVKESK. The CDR3 loop spans 15 amino acids. CDR3 in amino acids: CASSQEPYRDTEAFF. CDR3 coding DNA: TGTGCCAGCAGCCAAGAACCTTACAGGGACACTGAAGCTTTCTTT.

This clone was seen once. This sequence joins TRBV11-2 and TRBJ2-5; D assignment may be TRBD1 or TRBD2 (5 bases each). Trimming took off 5 bases at V and 4 bases at J, with 11 bases between the two ends. Germline values: CDR1 SGHAT, CDR2 FQNNGV. The CDR3 length is 13 residues. For the CDR3, the DNA is TGTGCCAGCAGCGCCCGGGACCCAGAGACCCAGTACTTC. This encodes CASSARDPETQYF.

The rearrangement links TRBV9 to TRBJ2-1; D is undetermined. CDR1 and CDR2 from the germline V gene are SGDLS and YYNGEE. The germline V and J ends were trimmed by 2 bases and 3 bases, with 15 bases remaining between them. This CDR3 is built from 16 residues. The CDR3 loop reads CASSVPWAELYNEQFF. In DNA form, the CDR3 reads TGTGCCAGCAGCGTCCCATGGGCGGAGCTCTACAATGAGCAGTTCTTC.

The chain employs TRBV28 and TRBJ2-1, with D possibly called TRBD1 or TRBD2 (6 bases each). Germline CDR1 is MDHEN and CDR2 is SYDVKM. V gave up 1 base and J gave up 7 bases, with 11 bases separating them. The CDR3 is made up of 14 amino acids. In DNA, the CDR3 is TGTGCCAGCAGTTTATTTAGGGGGGATAATGAGCAGTTCTTC. It codes for CASSLFRGDNEQFF.

The genes are TRBV2 and TRBJ2-7; 12 nucleotides align to TRBD2. Per germline, CDR1 SNHLY and CDR2 FYNNEI. With 7 bases clipped from V and 7 bases from J, the junction kept 17 bases outside the gene matches. The CDR3 spans 17 residues. CDR3 region: CASNRGVGLAGTWEQYF. CDR3 coding DNA: TGTGCCAGCAACAGAGGCGTCGGACTAGCGGGAACGTGGGAGCAGTACTTC.